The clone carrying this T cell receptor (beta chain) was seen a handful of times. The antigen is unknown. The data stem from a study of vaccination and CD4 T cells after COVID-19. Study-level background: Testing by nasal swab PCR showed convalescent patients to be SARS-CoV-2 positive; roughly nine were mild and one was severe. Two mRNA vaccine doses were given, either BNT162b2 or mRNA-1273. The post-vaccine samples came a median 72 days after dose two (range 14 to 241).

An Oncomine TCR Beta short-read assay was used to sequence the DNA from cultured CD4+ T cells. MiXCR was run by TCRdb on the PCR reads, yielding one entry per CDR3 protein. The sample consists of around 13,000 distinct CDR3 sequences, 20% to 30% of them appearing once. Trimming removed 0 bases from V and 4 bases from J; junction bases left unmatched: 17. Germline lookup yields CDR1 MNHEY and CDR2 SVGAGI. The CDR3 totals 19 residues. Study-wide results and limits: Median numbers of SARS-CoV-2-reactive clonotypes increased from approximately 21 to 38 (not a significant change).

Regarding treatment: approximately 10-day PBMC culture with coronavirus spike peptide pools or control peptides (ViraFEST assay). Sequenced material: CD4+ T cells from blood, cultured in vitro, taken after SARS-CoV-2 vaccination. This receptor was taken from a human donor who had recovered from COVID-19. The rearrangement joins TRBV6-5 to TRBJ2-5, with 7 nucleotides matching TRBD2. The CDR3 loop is CASSYSLAYSGGGGETQYF. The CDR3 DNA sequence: TGTGCCAGCAGTTACTCCCTTGCTTACTCGGGAGGAGGCGGAGAGACCCAGTACTTC.